A selection of T cell receptor beta chains follows, all from one sample in a study of cytotoxic CD8 clonotypes in ibrutinib-treated CLL. Some clones are missing from TCRdb's copy, which holds only in-frame ones; the method was immunoSEQ multiplex PCR. The sample includes around 130,000 clones, around 84% of them seen just once. Material: PBMCs, obtained after 24 months of ibrutinib treatment. The source of these receptors is a human donor with chronic lymphocytic leukemia. Both conserved end residues are part of each CDR3. D genes are given only for firm matches. Part of the rows lack a size; the others show once, few, many or a class for expanded clones.

V gene,D gene,J gene,clone size,CDR3 DNA,CDR3 protein
TRBV7-9,-,TRBJ1-6,-,TGTGCCAGCAGCTCCAGTGGGGGACTTAATTCACCCCTCCACTTT,CASSSSGGLNSPLHF
TRBV6-1,-,TRBJ1-1,-,TGTGCCAGCAGTGAACATTTGGGGCAGAACACTGAAGCTTTCTTT,CASSEHLGQNTEAFF
TRBV6-1,TRBD1,TRBJ2-7,-,TGTGCCAGCAACAGGGGGCGCGGGTACGAGCAGTACTTC,CASNRGRGYEQYF
TRBV6-6,TRBD1,TRBJ2-7,-,TGTGCCAGCAGTTCGAACCCCCCGGGACAGAACTACGAGCAGTACTTC,CASSSNPPGQNYEQYF
TRBV7-2,TRBD2,TRBJ2-5,-,TGTGCCAGCAGCTTAGACGGGGGGTTCCAAGAGACCCAGTACTTC,CASSLDGGFQETQYF
TRBV2,-,TRBJ1-1,-,TGTGCCAGCAGCAGGCGGGAGATGAACACTGAAGCTTTCTTT,CASSRREMNTEAFF
TRBV7-6,TRBD1,TRBJ1-5,-,TGTGCCAGCAGCTTAGCCGGCGGAACAGGGGTGGTTCAGCCCCAGCATTTT,CASSLAGGTGVVQPQHF
TRBV7-9,TRBD1,TRBJ2-2,-,TGTGCCAGCAGCGCGGACAGGAGTTACACGAACACCGGGGAGCTGTTTTTT,CASSADRSYTNTGELFF
TRBV6-5,TRBD1,TRBJ1-4,-,TGTGCCAGCAGCTTGGACAGGAAGAATGAAAAACTGTTTTTT,CASSLDRKNEKLFF
TRBV5-4,-,TRBJ1-4,-,TGTGCCAGCAGGCGGGGGACGGAGGGTAATGAAAAACTGTTTTTT,CASRRGTEGNEKLFF
TRBV1,-,TRBJ2-7,-,TGCACCAGCAGCCAAGGGGACAGGGGCACTGTCTACGAGCAGTACTTC,CTSSQGDRGTVYEQYF
TRBV25-1,-,TRBJ1-4,-,TGTGCCAGCAAGGGCGAAAAACTGTTTTTT,CASKGEKLFF
TRBV6-5,-,TRBJ1-1,-,TGTGCCAGCAGTTACGGGAACACGAACACTGAAGCTTTCTTT,CASSYGNTNTEAFF
TRBV6-1,-,TRBJ1-1,-,TGTGCCAGCAGTGATGGACAGTCGGTTGGCACTGAAGCTTTCTTT,CASSDGQSVGTEAFF
TRBV23-1,-,TRBJ1-1,-,TGCGCCAGCAGGTGTAAGAACACTGAAGCTTTCTTT,CASRCKNTEAFF
TRBV29-1,-,TRBJ1-3,-,TGCAGCGTTGAAGAGCGGTCTGGAAACACCATATATTTT,CSVEERSGNTIYF
TRBV5-5,TRBD2,TRBJ2-3,-,TGTGCCAGCAGCCCGAAGATTCTAGCGGGGCTCACAGATACGCAGTATTTT,CASSPKILAGLTDTQYF
TRBV28,-,TRBJ1-4,-,TGTGCCAGCAGTTTATACGGTGGATGGGAAAAACTGTTTTTT,CASSLYGGWEKLFF
TRBV5-4,-,TRBJ1-4,-,TGTGCCAGCAGCCGGACAACAAATAATGAAAAACTGTTTTTT,CASSRTTNNEKLFF
TRBV27,-,TRBJ1-1,-,TGTGCCAGCAGTTTGGCCGGGGGAAACACTGAAGCTTTCTTT,CASSLAGGNTEAFF
TRBV7-9,-,TRBJ2-7,-,TGTGCCAGCAGCTTAGTTAGGGACAACTACTACGAGCAGTACTTC,CASSLVRDNYYEQYF
TRBV4-3,-,TRBJ1-1,few,TGCGCCAGCAGCCAAGGGATCTTCCGGACGAACACTGAAGCTTTCTTT,CASSQGIFRTNTEAFF
TRBV5-4,TRBD2,TRBJ2-7,-,TGTGCCAGCAGCTTGGGAGGACTAGCGGGGGCTTACGAGCAGTACTTC,CASSLGGLAGAYEQYF
TRBV28,-,TRBJ2-7,once,TGTGCCAGCAGGGGCCGGTACGAGCAGTACTTC,CASRGRYEQYF
TRBV6-5,-,TRBJ2-3,-,TGTGCCAGCTGGCGCTCAAATATGGGGACGCAGTATTTT,CASWRSNMGTQYF
TRBV6-5,-,TRBJ2-7,-,TGTGCCAGCAGTTACCCGACACAGGCCTACGAGCAGTACTTC,CASSYPTQAYEQYF
TRBV5-4,-,TRBJ2-2,-,TGTGCCAGCAGCGCTCGAACAGGGCCCGGGGAGCTGTTTTTT,CASSARTGPGELFF
TRBV18,-,TRBJ1-4,-,TGTGCCAGCTCGTCTATAGACGGGAGACGCGAAAAACTGTTTTTT,CASSSIDGRREKLFF
TRBV28,TRBD1,TRBJ2-3,-,TGTGCCAGCAGTCTGACAGGGGGAGGCACAGATACGCAGTATTTT,CASSLTGGGTDTQYF
TRBV19,TRBD1,TRBJ2-7,-,TGTGCCAGTTCGGTGGCGTCGGGACAGGGGTACGAGCAGTACTTC,CASSVASGQGYEQYF
TRBV5-1,-,TRBJ2-5,-,TGCGCCAGCAGCTTGGTGAGCACCCCGGAGACCCAGTACTTC,CASSLVSTPETQYF
TRBV18,TRBD2,TRBJ2-1,-,TGTGCCAGCTCACCGGAGGCGGGGGGGCACAATGAGCAGTTCTTC,CASSPEAGGHNEQFF
TRBV2,-,TRBJ2-5,-,TGTGCCAGCAGTAGCGACCAAGAGACCCAGTACTTC,CASSSDQETQYF
TRBV7-2,-,TRBJ1-2,-,TGTGCCAGCACCCCCACAGGGAGCACACAGGGCGGGGGCTACACCTTC,CASTPTGSTQGGGYTF
TRBV14,-,TRBJ1-6,few,TGTGCCAGCAGCCAAGCCCGGGGGCTCTATAATTCACCCCTCCACTTT,CASSQARGLYNSPLHF
TRBV5-1,-,TRBJ1-3,-,TGCGCCAGCAGCCCAACGGTCTACTCTGGAAACACCATATATTTT,CASSPTVYSGNTIYF
TRBV18,TRBD1,TRBJ2-7,-,TGTGCCAGCTCGGACGGGACAGGCGGCTACGAGCAGTACTTC,CASSDGTGGYEQYF
TRBV5-1,TRBD1,TRBJ1-2,-,TGCGCCAGCAGCTCCGGGACAGGGGGCTCAAGCTATGGCTACACCTTC,CASSSGTGGSSYGYTF
TRBV7-9,-,TRBJ1-1,few,TGTGCCAGCAGCTTATCAGGGGCGAACACTGAAGCTTTCTTT,CASSLSGANTEAFF
TRBV27,-,TRBJ1-2,-,TGTGCCAGCAGTTTATCGAGGGGGGTTGGCTACACCTTC,CASSLSRGVGYTF
TRBV30,-,TRBJ2-7,-,TGTGCCTTCCGCGTGGAGGACTACGAGCAGTACTTC,CAFRVEDYEQYF
TRBV30,TRBD1,TRBJ1-3,-,TGTGCCTGGGGGACAGGGGGAAACACCATATATTTT,CAWGTGGNTIYF
TRBV7-2,-,TRBJ2-3,once,TGTGCCAGCAGCCCCCGTTTCGGGGCCCGCACAGATACGCAGTATTTT,CASSPRFGARTDTQYF
TRBV28,TRBD1,TRBJ2-7,-,TGTGCCAGCAGTATCGGGACAGGCTACGAGCAGTACTTC,CASSIGTGYEQYF
TRBV10-3,TRBD1,TRBJ1-2,-,TGTGCCATCAGTGAGTCCCCCGGGACAGGGAACTATGGCTACACCTTC,CAISESPGTGNYGYTF
TRBV21-1,-,TRBJ1-4,-,TGTGCCAGCCCGGGACAGCGGGCCACTCATGAAAAACTGTTTTTT,CASPGQRATHEKLFF
TRBV18,-,TRBJ1-6,few,TGTGCCAGCTCACCAATAATCAGGGGCGACAATTCACCCCTCCACTTT,CASSPIIRGDNSPLHF
TRBV6-6,-,TRBJ1-6,-,TGTGCCAGCAGCCTAGGACGAGATTCACCCCTCCACTTT,CASSLGRDSPLHF
TRBV6-4,TRBD2,TRBJ2-1,-,TGTGCCAGCAGTCCGGGCGGGGGGGCTTATGAGCAGTTCTTC,CASSPGGGAYEQFF
TRBV11-2,-,TRBJ1-1,-,TGTGCCAGCACCCCGGGCCAGGGTAACACTGAAGCTTTCTTT,CASTPGQGNTEAFF
TRBV7-2,-,TRBJ2-1,-,TGTGCCAGCAGCTTCAAGTACAATGAGCAGTTCTTC,CASSFKYNEQFF
TRBV6-1,-,TRBJ2-5,-,TGTGCCAGCAGTGCCGGGTCCTTACGGGAGACCCAGTACTTC,CASSAGSLRETQYF
TRBV10-1,-,TRBJ1-4,-,TGCGCCAGCAGCGCCGGGACAATAAATGAAAAACTGTTTTTT,CASSAGTINEKLFF
TRBV7-9,-,TRBJ2-7,-,TGTGCCAGCAGCCCCAGACAGAGTTACGAGCAGTACTTC,CASSPRQSYEQYF
TRBV30,-,TRBJ1-2,-,TGTGCCTGGAGTAAAGGCCCCAACTATGGCTACACCTTC,CAWSKGPNYGYTF
TRBV5-4,TRBD1,TRBJ1-2,once,TGTGCCAGCAGCCGTACAGGGGGCGCGGGCTATGGCTACACCTTC,CASSRTGGAGYGYTF
TRBV27,-,TRBJ1-4,once,TGTGCCAGCAGTTTACAAGGGAGTCGAGAAAAACTGTTTTTT,CASSLQGSREKLFF